This T cell receptor beta chain was observed in a study of blood T cell repertoires in COVID-19 (dated by TCRdb to the early 2020s). Study-wide context: Samples covering the acute and convalescent phases of COVID-19 were provided by collaborators in the United States, Italy and Spain. The prospective study material was composed of cDNA or gDNA derived from T cells, B-cell-depleted T cells, or PBMCs. Subjects who had been exposed to COVID-19, were actively infected with it, or had recovered from it provided the deeply sampled blood TCRbeta repertoires that made up the dataset. The repertoires were released in a freely available public database intended as a resource for research on the immune response to SARS-CoV-2. The samples were drawn from the first 160 participants of the ongoing ImmuneRACE study and from over a thousand subjects provided by 6 global collaborators. The sample metadata nearly always contained a de-identified subject ID, COVID-19 status, age in years and sex. HLA class I and class II types, where available, came from metadata supplied by the sample provider rather than from assay-based typing.

As concerns this clone: This receptor's antigen is unknown. Per-base qualities were not stored, and no clone one base away is much larger.

Each collaborating institution followed its own protocols to collect whole blood in K2EDTA tubes. For TCRbeta analysis, collaborators shipped samples in one of three forms: frozen whole blood, isolated PBMCs, or DNA extracted from either of those sample types. CDR3 length: 15 amino acids, cysteine to phenylalanine. Here the CDR3 DNA is all that survives: 45 bases in frame from base 1. Sequences SNHLY (CDR1) and FYNNEI (CDR2) are obtained from the germline V gene. Trimming accounts for 1 base at V and 9 bases at J, while the number of junction bases matched to no gene is 6. What the study reported, not specific to this receptor: The amount of clinical and demographic metadata varied by source and participant and was provided uncurated.

TCRbeta CDR3 regions were amplified from genomic DNA by means of the immunoSEQ Assay, a bias-controlled multiplex PCR. The paper's processing steps were these. The number of nucleated cells in each sample was estimated by amplification of reference gene primers within the assay. Sequence reads were collapsed and filtered to measure the absolute abundance of every unique TCRbeta CDR3 rearrangement. For each sample, productive Simpson clonality was calculated as the square root of Simpson's diversity index across productive rearrangements. Sourced from immuneACCESS, this table was stored by TCRdb with only in-frame sequences that have V and J called. A share of the clones is absent; for the studies checked, an unresolved V gene accounts for under half, and the remainder has no known explanation. The D gene and trimming were derived from the DNA, and the V and J assignments and clone size from that table. The sample has 350,000 to 450,000 clones on record, less than 85% of them singletons. In total, the top ten clones hold roughly 3.4% of the sample.

The clonotype was recovered from a young woman with acute or convalescent COVID-19. The sequenced sample was peripheral blood. The sequence links TRBV2 to TRBJ1-6; TRBD1 lines up with 7 middle nucleotides. The CDR3 here reads CASSEDRGETSPLHF. The DNA sequence is given as TGTGCCAGCAGTGAAGACAGGGGTGAGACTTCACCCCTCCACTTT.